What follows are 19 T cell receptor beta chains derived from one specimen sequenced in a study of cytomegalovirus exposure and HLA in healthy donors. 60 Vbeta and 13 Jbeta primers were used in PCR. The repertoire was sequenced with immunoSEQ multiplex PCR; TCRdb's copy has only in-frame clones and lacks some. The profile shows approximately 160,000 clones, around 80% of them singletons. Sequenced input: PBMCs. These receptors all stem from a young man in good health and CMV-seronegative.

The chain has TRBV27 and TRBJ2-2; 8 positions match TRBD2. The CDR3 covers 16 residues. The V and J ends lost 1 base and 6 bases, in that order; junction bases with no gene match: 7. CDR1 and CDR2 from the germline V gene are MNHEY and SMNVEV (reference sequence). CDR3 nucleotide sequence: TGTGCCAGCAGTTTATGGTCGGGGGGGGGAGCCGGGGAGCTGTTTTTT. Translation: CASSLWSGGGAGELFF.

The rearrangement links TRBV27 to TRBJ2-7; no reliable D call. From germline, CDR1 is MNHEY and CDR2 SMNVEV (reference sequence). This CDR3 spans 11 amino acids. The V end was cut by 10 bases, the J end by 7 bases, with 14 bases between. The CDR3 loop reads CATRGFGEQYF. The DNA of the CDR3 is TGTGCCACAAGAGGATTCGGGGAGCAGTACTTC.

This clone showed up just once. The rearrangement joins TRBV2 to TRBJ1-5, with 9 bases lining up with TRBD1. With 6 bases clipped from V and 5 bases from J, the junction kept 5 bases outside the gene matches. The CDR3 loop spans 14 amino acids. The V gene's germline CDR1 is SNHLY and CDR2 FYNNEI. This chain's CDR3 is CASRGTGWDQPQHF. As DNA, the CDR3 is TGTGCCAGCAGGGGGACAGGGTGGGATCAGCCCCAGCATTTT. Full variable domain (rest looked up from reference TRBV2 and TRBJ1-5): EPEVTQTPSHQVTQMGQEVILRCVPISNHLYFYWYRQILGQKVEFLVSFYNNEISEKSEIFDDQFSVERPDGSNFTLKIRSTKLEDSAMYFCASRGTGWDQPQHFGDGTRLSIL.

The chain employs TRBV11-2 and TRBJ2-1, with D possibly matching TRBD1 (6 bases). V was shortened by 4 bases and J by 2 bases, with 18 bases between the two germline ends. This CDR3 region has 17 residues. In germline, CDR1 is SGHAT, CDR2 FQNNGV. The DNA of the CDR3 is TGTGCCAGCAGCTCCGTAATGCGAGGGACAACCTACAATGAGCAGTTCTTC. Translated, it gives CASSSVMRGTTYNEQFF.

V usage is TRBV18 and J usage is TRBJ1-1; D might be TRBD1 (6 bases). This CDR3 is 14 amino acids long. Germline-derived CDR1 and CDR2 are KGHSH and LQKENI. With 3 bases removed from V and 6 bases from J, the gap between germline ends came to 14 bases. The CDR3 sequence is CASSPPLGGAEAFF. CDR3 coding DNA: TGTGCCAGCTCACCCCCCCTAGGGGGAGCTGAAGCTTTCTTT. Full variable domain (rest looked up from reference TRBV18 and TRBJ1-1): NAGVMQNPRHLVRRRGQEARLRCSPMKGHSHVYWYRQLPEEGLKFMVYLQKENIIDESGMPKERFSAEFPKEGPSILRIQQVVRGDSAAYFCASSPPLGGAEAFFGQGTRLTVV.

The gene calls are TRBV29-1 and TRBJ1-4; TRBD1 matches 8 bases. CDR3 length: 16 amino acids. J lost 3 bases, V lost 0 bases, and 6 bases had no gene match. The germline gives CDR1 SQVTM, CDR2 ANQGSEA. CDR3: CSVEEGQVGANEKLFF. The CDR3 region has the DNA TGCAGCGTTGAAGAGGGACAGGTTGGAGCTAATGAAAAACTGTTTTTT.

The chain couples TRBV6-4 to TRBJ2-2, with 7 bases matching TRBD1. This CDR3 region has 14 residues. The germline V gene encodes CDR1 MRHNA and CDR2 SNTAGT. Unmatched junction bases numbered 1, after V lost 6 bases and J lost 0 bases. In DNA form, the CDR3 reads TGTGCCAGCAGAGGACAGGCGAACACCGGGGAGCTGTTTTTT. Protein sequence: CASRGQANTGELFF.

DNA for the CDR3: TGTGCCAGCAGCCGCAGCGGTTGGGGTTCTGGGGCCAACGTCCTGACTTTC. It encodes CASSRSGWGSGANVLTF. The chain carries TRBV11-2 and TRBJ2-6, with D possibly being TRBD2 (5 bases). CDR3 size: 17 residues. Per the germline V gene, CDR1 is SGHAT and CDR2 is FQNNGV. Trimming took 5 bases from V and 1 from J, leaving 15 bases between them.

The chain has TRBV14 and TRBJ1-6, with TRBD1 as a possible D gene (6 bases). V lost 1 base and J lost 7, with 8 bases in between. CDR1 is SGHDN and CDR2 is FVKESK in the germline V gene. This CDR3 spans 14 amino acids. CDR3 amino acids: CASSQGTANSPLHF. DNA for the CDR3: TGTGCCAGCAGCCAAGGGACAGCCAATTCACCCCTCCACTTT. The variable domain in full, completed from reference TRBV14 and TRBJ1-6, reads EAGVTQFPSHSVIEKGQTVTLRCDPISGHDNLYWYRRVMGKEIKFLLHFVKESKQDESGMPNNRFLAERTGGTYSTLKVQPAELEDSGVYFCASSQGTANSPLHFGNGTRLTVT.

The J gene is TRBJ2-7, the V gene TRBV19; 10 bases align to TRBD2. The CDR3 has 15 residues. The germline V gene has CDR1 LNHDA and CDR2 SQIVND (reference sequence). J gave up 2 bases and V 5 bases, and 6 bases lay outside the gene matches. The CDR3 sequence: CASSLGTSETYEQYF. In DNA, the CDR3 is TGTGCCAGTAGTCTCGGGACTAGCGAGACCTACGAGCAGTACTTC.

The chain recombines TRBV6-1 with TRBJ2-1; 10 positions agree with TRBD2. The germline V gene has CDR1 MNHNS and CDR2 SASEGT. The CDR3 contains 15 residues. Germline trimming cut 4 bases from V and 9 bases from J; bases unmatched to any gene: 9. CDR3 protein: CASSVTSGPRREQFF. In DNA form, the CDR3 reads TGTGCCAGCAGTGTGACTAGCGGGCCTCGCCGTGAGCAGTTCTTC.

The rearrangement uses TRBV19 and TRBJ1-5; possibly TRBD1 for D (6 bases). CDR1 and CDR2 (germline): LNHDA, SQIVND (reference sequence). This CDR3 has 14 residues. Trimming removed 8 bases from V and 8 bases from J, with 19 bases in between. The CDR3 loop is CASHWGGTIEPQHF. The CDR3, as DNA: TGTGCCAGTCACTGGGGGGGCACAATCGAGCCCCAGCATTTT. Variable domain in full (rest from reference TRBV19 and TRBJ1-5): DGGITQSPKYLFRKEGQNVTLSCEQNLNHDAMYWYRQDPGQGLRLIYYSQIVNDFQKGDIAEGYSVSREKKESFPLTVTSAQKNPTAFYLCASHWGGTIEPQHFGDGTRLSIL.

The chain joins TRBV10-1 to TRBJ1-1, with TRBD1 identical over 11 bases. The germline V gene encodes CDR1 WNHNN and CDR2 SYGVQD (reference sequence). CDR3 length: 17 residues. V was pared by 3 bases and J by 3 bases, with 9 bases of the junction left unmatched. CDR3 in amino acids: CASSERTGGRLDTEAFF. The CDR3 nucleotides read TGCGCCAGCAGTGAAAGGACAGGGGGCAGATTGGACACTGAAGCTTTCTTT.

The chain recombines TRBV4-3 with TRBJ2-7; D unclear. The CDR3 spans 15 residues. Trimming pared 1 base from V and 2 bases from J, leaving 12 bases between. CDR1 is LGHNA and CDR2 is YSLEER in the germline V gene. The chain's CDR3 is CASSQVPLGPYEQYF. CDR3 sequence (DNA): TGCGCCAGCAGCCAAGTGCCGCTAGGTCCCTACGAGCAGTACTTC.

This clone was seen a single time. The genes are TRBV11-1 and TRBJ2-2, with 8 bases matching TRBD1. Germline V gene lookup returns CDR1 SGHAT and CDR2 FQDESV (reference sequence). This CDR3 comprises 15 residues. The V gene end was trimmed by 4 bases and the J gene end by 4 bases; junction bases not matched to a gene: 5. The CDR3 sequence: CASSSTGVGTGELFF. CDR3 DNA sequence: TGTGCCAGCAGCTCGACAGGGGTAGGCACCGGGGAGCTGTTTTTT.

CDR3 bases: TGCAGCGTTTGTGTAGGGGCCCCCAACACAGATACGCAGTATTTT. Its protein is CSVCVGAPNTDTQYF. This chain joins TRBV29-1 and TRBJ2-3, with D perhaps matching TRBD1 (5 bases). Germline CDR1 SQVTM, CDR2 ANQGSEA. Between the trimmed V and J ends, which lost 5 bases and 2 bases, there was a span of 17 bases. CDR3 size: 15 residues.

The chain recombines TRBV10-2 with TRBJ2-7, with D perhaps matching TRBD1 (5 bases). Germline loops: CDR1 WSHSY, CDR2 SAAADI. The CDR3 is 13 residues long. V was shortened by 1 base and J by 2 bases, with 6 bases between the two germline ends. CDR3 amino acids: CASSELQAYEQYF. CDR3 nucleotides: TGCGCCAGCAGTGAGTTACAGGCCTACGAGCAGTACTTC.

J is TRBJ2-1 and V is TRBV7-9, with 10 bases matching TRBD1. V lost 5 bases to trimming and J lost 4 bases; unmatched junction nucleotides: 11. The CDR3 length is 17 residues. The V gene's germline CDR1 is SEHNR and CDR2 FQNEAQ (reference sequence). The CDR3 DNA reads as TGTGCCAGCAGCCTTAGGACAGGGGGGGGCCCTTACAATGAGCAGTTCTTC. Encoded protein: CASSLRTGGGPYNEQFF.

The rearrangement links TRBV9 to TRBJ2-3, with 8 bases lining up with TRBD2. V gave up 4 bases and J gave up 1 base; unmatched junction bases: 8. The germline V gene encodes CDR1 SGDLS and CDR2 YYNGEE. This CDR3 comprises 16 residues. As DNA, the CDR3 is TGTGCCAGCAGCCCGCGGACTAGCTTGGGCACAGATACGCAGTATTTT. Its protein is CASSPRTSLGTDTQYF.